This TCR beta chain was identified during a study of T-cell memory formation after mild COVID-19. In the study overall: TCR clustering was largely donor specific.

The study's findings and limits: Contracting clones from day 15 to 85 had balanced CD4/CD8; later expanders favoured CD4+.

The germline gives CDR1 SGHTA, CDR2 FQGTGA. This CDR3 has 14 residues. The germline V and J ends were trimmed by 5 bases and 3 bases, with 13 bases remaining between them. This clonotype was seen more than once but under ten times. Its matching antigen is unknown. The 5'RACE method, run with constant-segment primers, produced TCR alpha and TCR beta cDNA libraries (carrying sample barcodes and UMIs). TCRdb independently ran MiXCR on the 5' RACE reads; one entry per CDR3 protein. In the table there are about 410,000 distinct CDR3 sequences, roughly 18% of which are singletons. The rearrangement uses TRBV7-3 and TRBJ1-1; a weak D match, TRBD1 (6 bases). The sequence came from a man younger than 35 who had mild COVID-19 (a few samples of this study predate the infection). Cell type and time point are not known. The sequenced sample was PBMCs or a T cell subset sorted from them (not recorded which). CDR3 in amino acids: CASSPGQPHTEAFF. The CDR3 DNA reads TGTGCCAGCAGCCCCGGACAGCCTCACACTGAAGCTTTCTTT.